Below are 23 T cell receptor beta chains sequenced from a single sample in a study of CD8+ T cells in alopecia areata (dated by TCRdb to the late 2010s). The sample's time point label, decoded: baseline before oral tofacitinib. The library was made by the immunoSEQ multiplex PCR assay. For TCR sequencing, RNA was extracted from every sample and reverse transcribed into cDNA to serve as template. TCRdb stores this immuneACCESS table with in-frame sequences only. Part of the clones is absent; in the studies checked, under half of the shortfall reflects unresolved V genes, and no reason is known for the rest. Across this sample there are some 170,000 clones, with 50% to 60% seen only once. Of the sample, about 14% is held by the ten largest clones. The material sequenced was CD4+ T cells sorted from blood, taken at week 0. The origin of the receptors is a human donor with alopecia areata.

V usage is TRBV5-1 and J usage is TRBJ2-5; TRBD2 matches at 8 bases. V lost 2 bases to trimming and J lost 5 bases; unmatched junction nucleotides: 8. The CDR3 contains 15 residues. Germline V gene data show CDR1 as SGHRS and CDR2 as YFSETQ. The CDR3 sequence is CASSFPGLELETQYF. Written as DNA, the CDR3 is TGCGCCAGCAGCTTTCCGGGACTAGAGTTGGAGACCCAGTACTTC. The variable domain in full, completed from reference TRBV5-1 and TRBJ2-5, reads KAGVTQTPRYLIKTRGQQVTLSCSPISGHRSVSWYQQTPGQGLQFLFEYFSETQRNKGNFPGRFSGRQFSNSRSEMNVSTLELGDSALYLCASSFPGLELETQYFGPGTRLLVL.

The J gene is TRBJ1-2, the V gene TRBV27, with D possibly being TRBD1 (6 bases). Germline V gene data show CDR1 as MNHEY and CDR2 as SMNVEV (reference sequence). V was pared by 5 bases and J by 8 bases, with 18 bases between. The CDR3 is made up of 14 amino acids. The CDR3 region has the DNA TGTGCCAGCAGTCCCCCGAGGGGGAGCTACGGCTACACCTTC. As protein: CASSPPRGSYGYTF.

V is TRBV27 and J is TRBJ2-7, with 10 positions matching TRBD2. The junction had 0 bases not matched to a gene; V was cut back by 2 bases and J by 5 bases. Germline CDR1 is MNHEY and CDR2 is SMNVEV (reference sequence). This CDR3 is built from 13 residues. Here the CDR3 DNA reads TGTGCCAGCAGTTTACTAGCGGGGGACGAGCAGTACTTC. This encodes CASSLLAGDEQYF.

This clone was seen more than once but under ten times. The rearrangement links TRBV5-6 to TRBJ1-1; 8 nucleotides align to TRBD1. The CDR3 totals 14 residues. Germline-derived CDR1 and CDR2 are SGHDT and YYEEEE. J was trimmed by 4 bases and V by 2 bases; bases with no gene match: 4. The CDR3 loop is CASSLRDRLTEAFF. CDR3 coding DNA: TGTGCCAGCAGCTTAAGGGACAGGCTCACTGAAGCTTTCTTT.

This clone has only a few counts. CDR3 amino acids: CASIGTPLYEQYF. CDR3 in DNA: TGTGCCAGCATCGGGACACCTCTCTACGAGCAGTACTTC. The rearrangement joins TRBV2 to TRBJ2-7, with D tentatively TRBD1 (6 bases). Per germline, CDR1 SNHLY and CDR2 FYNNEI. CDR3 length: 13 amino acids. Trimming took 7 bases from V and 3 from J, leaving 13 bases between them.

This clone was counted a few times. The chain is built from TRBV29-1 and TRBJ2-1; D unresolved. The CDR3 is made up of 14 amino acids. V dropped 2 bases and J dropped 6 bases, with 14 bases sitting between them. Germline V lookup: CDR1 SQVTM, CDR2 ANQGSEA. The CDR3 nucleotides are TGCAGCGTTGAACTCGCGGTTAGGTTCAATGAGCAGTTCTTC. Translation gives CSVELAVRFNEQFF.

For this clone: Other DNA sequences from this sample encode an identical CDR3 as well. This chain uses TRBV29-1 with TRBJ2-5; D is uncertain. The V end lost 3 bases, the J end lost 4 bases, and 3 bases lay between the germline ends. This CDR3 region has 10 residues. The germline CDR1 and CDR2 sequences are SQVTM and ANQGSEA. The CDR3 spells CSVERETQYF. The CDR3 bases are TGCAGCGTTGAGAGAGAGACCCAGTACTTC.

V usage is TRBV29-1 and J usage is TRBJ2-7; 10 bases line up with TRBD1. The CDR3 runs to 14 residues. CDR1 is SQVTM, CDR2 ANQGSEA, per germline. The V segment lost 4 bases and the J segment 6 bases; nucleotides outside the gene matches: 9. For the CDR3, the DNA is TGCAGCGTTGCCGGGAGACAGGGGGCTCTCGAGCAGTACTTC. This codes for CSVAGRQGALEQYF.

V and J are TRBV29-1 and TRBJ1-2; possible D gene TRBD1, 6 bases. The CDR3 spans 11 residues. CDR1 and CDR2 from the germline V gene are SQVTM and ANQGSEA. Trimming took off 6 bases at V and 8 bases at J, with 13 bases between the two ends. As DNA, the CDR3 is TGCAGCGTGTCACAGGGTGAAGGCTACACCTTC. This gives the protein CSVSQGEGYTF. Supplemented by reference TRBV29-1 and TRBJ1-2, the full variable domain reads SAVISQKPSRDICQRGTSLTIQCQVDSQVTMMFWYRQQPGQSLTLIATANQGSEATYESGFVIDKFPISRPNLTFSTLTVSNMSPEDSSIYLCSVSQGEGYTFGSGTRLTVV.

The genes are TRBV30 and TRBJ1-5; 10 nucleotides match TRBD1. Per the germline V gene, CDR1 is GTSNPN and CDR2 is SVGIG (reference sequence). Germline trimming cut 3 bases from V and 3 bases from J; bases unmatched to any gene: 8. CDR3 length: 16 residues. In nucleotides, the CDR3 is TGTGCCTGGAGAAACCCGGGACAGGGGATCAATCAGCCCCAGCATTTT. Translated: CAWRNPGQGINQPQHF.

The rearrangement joins TRBV30 to TRBJ1-2, with D tentatively TRBD1 (6 bases). Germline assignment: CDR1 GTSNPN and CDR2 SVGIG (reference sequence). The CDR3 spans 15 residues. Trimming pared 3 bases from V and 2 bases from J, leaving 16 bases between. CDR3 in amino acids: CAWRDPGHLNYGYTF. CDR3 sequence (DNA): TGTGCCTGGAGGGATCCGGGACACCTCAACTATGGCTACACCTTC.

This rearrangement joins TRBV30 to TRBJ1-5, with D uncertain. Between the trimmed V and J ends, which lost 0 bases and 7 bases, there was a span of 13 bases. Per germline, CDR1 GTSNPN and CDR2 SVGIG (reference sequence). The length of the CDR3 is 14 residues. CDR3 DNA sequence: TGTGCCTGGAGTGTACCGGCAAGTTCCCAGCCCCAGCATTTT. Its translation: CAWSVPASSQPQHF.

In its sample, this clone was seen a few times. The genes are TRBV29-1 and TRBJ2-1; 9 bases fit TRBD1. With V trimmed by 4 bases and J by 3 bases, 1 base remained unmatched. This CDR3 is 13 amino acids long. Germline V CDR1 and CDR2: SQVTM, ANQGSEA. As DNA, the CDR3 is TGCAGCGTTGCGGGACAGGGCTACAATGAGCAGTTCTTC. It translates to CSVAGQGYNEQFF.

This clone was observed a handful of times. The chain has TRBV7-6 and TRBJ2-5; D remains unclear. The CDR3 totals 13 residues. Germline values: CDR1 SGHVS, CDR2 FNYEAQ. V was pared by 0 bases and J by 5 bases, with 7 bases between. The chain's CDR3 is CASSLALRETQYF. The CDR3 DNA reads as TGTGCCAGCAGCTTAGCTCTCCGGGAGACCCAGTACTTC.

The chain has TRBV4-1 and TRBJ2-6, with D unclear. V gave up 0 bases and J gave up 0 bases, with 6 bases separating them. This CDR3 contains 16 residues. Germline loops: CDR1 MGHRA, CDR2 YSYEKL. Written as DNA, the CDR3 is TGCGCCAGCAGCCAAGATCTGGACTCTGGGGCCAACGTCCTGACTTTC. Its translation is CASSQDLDSGANVLTF.

The chain links TRBV12-5 to TRBJ1-2; perhaps TRBD1 as D (6 bases). Trimming pared 5 bases from V and 4 bases from J, leaving 14 bases between. The CDR3 has 14 amino acids. Per the germline V gene, CDR1 is LGHNT and CDR2 is FRNRAP. CDR3 in amino acids: CASGPPGAGYGYTF. In DNA, the CDR3 is TGTGCTAGTGGTCCCCCAGGGGCCGGCTATGGCTACACCTTC. Complete variable domain (other parts from reference TRBV12-5 and TRBJ1-2): DARVTQTPRHKVTEMGQEVTMRCQPILGHNTVFWYRQTMMQGLELLAYFRNRAPLDDSGMPKDRFSAEMPDATLATLKIQPSEPRDSAVYFCASGPPGAGYGYTFGSGTRLTVV.

The chain carries TRBV29-1 and TRBJ2-1, with 9 bases matching TRBD1. Germline-derived CDR1 and CDR2 are SQVTM and ANQGSEA. J lost 9 bases, V lost 3 bases, and 6 bases had no gene match. The CDR3 runs to 13 residues. The CDR3 DNA follows: TGCAGCGTTGACGGGACAGGGAGTGTTGAGCAGTTCTTC. This encodes CSVDGTGSVEQFF.

This rearrangement joins TRBV6-5 to TRBJ2-5; 8 bases are a match to TRBD1. From germline, CDR1 is MNHEY and CDR2 SVGAGI. The CDR3 loop spans 15 amino acids. V lost 2 bases, J lost 4 bases, and 6 bases stayed unmatched. The CDR3 nucleotides are TGTGCCAGCAGTTACCCCGCAGGGGGCGGAGAGACCCAGTACTTC. It encodes CASSYPAGGGETQYF.

This clone has a handful of counts. The rearrangement joins TRBV7-9 to TRBJ2-5; D is unclear. The germline V gene encodes CDR1 SEHNR and CDR2 FQNEAQ (reference sequence). The CDR3 totals 15 residues. The V and J ends lost 2 bases and 5 bases respectively, with 15 bases between them. The CDR3 region is CASSLITGSGETQYF. The CDR3 coding sequence is TGTGCCAGCAGCTTAATTACTGGATCTGGGGAGACCCAGTACTTC.

For the CDR3, the DNA is TGTGCCGCAGCAGAGCAGTTCTTC. Its protein product is CAAAEQFF. This sequence joins TRBV7-9 and TRBJ2-1; the D is unclear. CDR1 SEHNR and CDR2 FQNEAQ come from the germline V gene (reference sequence). The CDR3 loop spans 8 amino acids. V dropped 11 bases and J dropped 10 bases, with 6 bases sitting between them.

The chain has TRBV5-1 and TRBJ2-6, with TRBD1 identical over 7 bases. The junction had 3 bases not matched to a gene; V was cut back by 3 bases and J by 0 bases. This CDR3 spans 16 amino acids. CDR1 is SGHRS and CDR2 is YFSETQ in the germline V gene. As DNA, the CDR3 is TGCGCCAGCAGCTGGGACAGTGACTCTGGGGCCAACGTCCTGACTTTC. As protein: CASSWDSDSGANVLTF. Full variable domain (remainder filled in from reference TRBV5-1 and TRBJ2-6): KAGVTQTPRYLIKTRGQQVTLSCSPISGHRSVSWYQQTPGQGLQFLFEYFSETQRNKGNFPGRFSGRQFSNSRSEMNVSTLELGDSALYLCASSWDSDSGANVLTFGAGSRLTVL.

V gene TRBV9 combines with J gene TRBJ2-2, with no clear D. This CDR3 has 16 residues. Trimming took off 0 bases at V and 1 base at J, with 10 bases between the two ends. The germline gives CDR1 SGDLS, CDR2 YYNGEE. The CDR3 sequence is CASSVVPGGNTGELFF. DNA for the CDR3: TGTGCCAGCAGCGTAGTCCCAGGCGGGAACACCGGGGAGCTGTTTTTT.

The chain recombines TRBV18 with TRBJ2-7; 8 nucleotides line up with TRBD1. The V and J ends lost 3 bases and 4 bases, in that order; junction bases with no gene match: 11. The CDR3 loop spans 16 amino acids. Germline assignment: CDR1 KGHSH and CDR2 LQKENI. The CDR3 nucleotides read TGTGCCAGCTCACCCCTTGGCAGGGGGCTAGCATACGAGCAGTACTTC. It yields the protein CASSPLGRGLAYEQYF. Complete variable domain (other parts from reference TRBV18 and TRBJ2-7): NAGVMQNPRHLVRRRGQEARLRCSPMKGHSHVYWYRQLPEEGLKFMVYLQKENIIDESGMPKERFSAEFPKEGPSILRIQQVVRGDSAAYFCASSPLGRGLAYEQYFGPGTRLTVT.